This T cell receptor beta chain comes out of a study of blood T cell repertoires in COVID-19. Turning to the study itself: Donors in the United States, Italy and Spain gave samples during acute or convalescent COVID-19.

The Seattle site enrolled patients during active infection and followed them longitudinally. Per the original data handling: Amplification with reference gene primers provided the estimates of nucleated cell counts. Sequenced by immunoSEQ multiplex PCR; TCRdb stores in-frame clones only, minus some. V, J and clone size are taken as reported in that table, and D and trimming were inferred from the DNA itself. The sample gives approximately 260,000 clones, 90% of which show up once; under 2.5% is in the top ten. CDR3 length: 14 amino acids. CDR1 WSHSY and CDR2 SAAADI come from the germline V gene. Trimming at V came to 4 bases and at J to 8 bases, leaving 7 bases not matched to a gene.

Sequenced: peripheral blood. This sequence was found in an older woman with COVID-19, enrolled during active disease. J is TRBJ1-4 and V is TRBV10-2; TRBD1 matches 7 bases. The CDR3 is CASSARDRREKLFF. The DNA of the CDR3 is TGCGCCAGCAGTGCCCGGGACAGAAGGGAAAAACTGTTTTTT.